The 14 T cell receptor beta chains given below trace back to one sample, sequenced in a study of identical twins (dated by TCRdb to about 2016). Libraries were prepared through 5' RACE. Sequencing took place on an Illumina HiSeq 2000. The public reads were reprocessed in TCRdb via fastp at Q25 and MiXCR, keeping in-frame beta chains. Every distinct CDR3 protein forms one entry, paired with its most common genes and DNA. For this sample the table gives hundreds of thousands of distinct CDR3 sequences, of which over 15% were detected only once. In total, the top ten clones hold 13% of the sample. These data were likewise used in another study, on T cells expressing NK-cell markers.

Sequencing used PBMCs. Receptors were obtained from a woman aged 18-29 years in good health.

This clonotype was seen repeatedly, ten times or more. The J gene is TRBJ2-7, the V gene TRBV27, with D perhaps matching TRBD2 (5 bases). There are 14 residues in the CDR3. Looked up from germline, CDR1 is MNHEY and CDR2 is SMNVEV (reference sequence). V was clipped by 3 bases and J by 4 bases, with 13 bases between them. In nucleotides, the CDR3 is TGTGCCAGCAGTTTTTCTAGCAAGGGATACGAGCAGTACTTC. The encoded protein is CASSFSSKGYEQYF.

This clonotype came up many times. The chain couples TRBV12-3 or TRBV12-4 to TRBJ2-1, with 9 positions matching TRBD2. This CDR3 has 13 residues. With 5 bases clipped from V and 8 bases from J, the junction kept 4 bases outside the gene matches. CDR3 residues: CASSQGTSYEQFF. The CDR3 nucleotides are TGTGCCAGCAGTCAAGGGACTAGCTATGAGCAGTTCTTC.

This clonotype was recorded a few times. The chain recombines TRBV6-1 with TRBJ2-3, with D possibly TRBD2 on 5 matching bases. The V gene lost 8 bases and the J gene lost 1 base, with 10 bases spanning the gap. Germline V gene sequence: CDR1 MNHNS, CDR2 SASEGT. CDR3 length: 13 residues. Written as DNA, the CDR3 is TGTGCCAGCGGTCCAGCGGGCACAGATACGCAGTATTTT. Amino acids: CASGPAGTDTQYF.

This clonotype was counted only a few times. V usage is TRBV6-5 and J usage is TRBJ2-7, with 8 bases aligning to TRBD1. CDR1 is MNHEY, CDR2 SVGAGI, per germline. V gave up 0 bases and J gave up 7 bases; unmatched junction bases: 14. The CDR3 has 17 residues. CDR3 in DNA: TGTGCCAGCAGTTACTCGAGTCAGGGGGCCCACCCCCGTGAGCAGTACTTC. Protein: CASSYSSQGAHPREQYF.

This clonotype was observed a handful of times. V is TRBV29-1 and J is TRBJ1-1; D gene uncertain. This CDR3 is 10 amino acids long. Germline CDR1 reads SQVTM; CDR2 reads ANQGSEA. The V end lost 6 bases, the J end lost 3 bases, and 5 bases lay between the germline ends. The CDR3 DNA follows: TGCAGCGTGTACTACACTGAAGCTTTCTTT. Its translation is CSVYYTEAFF.

The V and J genes are TRBV9 and TRBJ2-1, with TRBD2 matching over 8 bases. The CDR3 runs 14 residues. J gave up 8 bases and V 0 bases, and 4 bases lay outside the gene matches. Germline V gene data show CDR1 as SGDLS and CDR2 as YYNGEE. DNA of the CDR3: TGTGCCAGCAGCGTAGGCCCGGGGGGGGATGAGCAGTTCTTC. This sequence encodes CASSVGPGGDEQFF.

This clonotype was seen repeatedly, ten times or more. The chain recombines TRBV4-3 with TRBJ2-7; D perhaps matches TRBD2 (6 bases). This CDR3 contains 17 residues. Looked up from germline, CDR1 is LGHNA and CDR2 is YSLEER. Between the trimmed V and J ends, which lost 0 bases and 4 bases, there was a span of 19 bases. CDR3 DNA sequence: TGCGCCAGCAGCCAAGACTTTGTGGCGGGGAATCATTACGAGCAGTACTTC. Translation: CASSQDFVAGNHYEQYF.

This clonotype was seen only a few times. The chain joins TRBV10-3 to TRBJ1-2; D is uncertain. Germline assignment: CDR1 ENHRY and CDR2 SYGVKD. The CDR3 has 11 amino acids. Trimming removed 3 bases at V and 6 bases at J, with 5 bases between. CDR3 amino acids: CAISENDGYTF. The CDR3 DNA reads as TGTGCCATCAGTGAAAATGATGGCTACACCTTC.

This chain connects TRBV12-3 or TRBV12-4 to TRBJ1-2, with D unresolved. V was pared by 3 bases and J by 4 bases, with 9 bases between. The CDR3 contains 13 residues. CDR3 in DNA: TGTGCCAGCAGTTTGCAGCCAGCCTATGGCTACACCTTC. Its translation is CASSLQPAYGYTF.

The chain joins TRBV9 to TRBJ1-2, with D unclear. This CDR3 spans 12 amino acids. The germline V and J ends were trimmed by 6 bases and 0 bases, with 6 bases remaining between them. CDR1 is SGDLS and CDR2 is YYNGEE in the germline V gene. CDR3 loop: CASTSANYGYTF. CDR3 in DNA: TGTGCCAGCACTAGCGCTAACTATGGCTACACCTTC.

This clonotype is a singleton in its sample. The rearrangement joins TRBV7-9 to TRBJ2-7, with 7 bases fitting TRBD1. Per germline, CDR1 SEHNR and CDR2 FQNEAQ (reference sequence). This CDR3 comprises 15 residues. The junction had 10 bases not matched to a gene; V was cut back by 5 bases and J by 3 bases. The CDR3 loop is CASSPSGTEFYEQYF. CDR3 coding DNA: TGTGCCAGCAGCCCCTCCGGGACAGAATTCTACGAGCAGTACTTC.

The rearrangement joins TRBV20-1 to TRBJ2-5; 9 bases are shared with TRBD2. V lost 7 bases, J lost 2 bases, and 8 bases stayed unmatched. The germline CDR1 and CDR2 sequences are DFQATT and SNEGSKA (reference sequence). This CDR3 region has 14 residues. The CDR3, as DNA: TGCAGTGGCAACCTAGCGGGGCTTCAAGAGACCCAGTACTTC. This sequence encodes CSGNLAGLQETQYF.

The chain recombines TRBV2 with TRBJ2-1; 9 positions agree with TRBD1. The trim removed 6 bases at V and 11 bases at J, leaving 17 bases unmatched. Germline lookup yields CDR1 SNHLY and CDR2 FYNNEI. There are 16 residues in the CDR3. CDR3 region: CASSETGTGYMNKQFF. In nucleotides, the CDR3 is TGTGCCAGCAGCGAGACCGGGACAGGGTACATGAACAAGCAGTTCTTC.

CDR3 loop: CASTLRNEQFF. The CDR3 region has the DNA TGTGCCAGCACCCTTCGGAATGAGCAGTTCTTC. The V gene is TRBV25-1, the J gene TRBJ2-1, with no clear D. Between the trimmed V and J ends, which lost 7 bases and 7 bases, there was a span of 8 bases. The CDR3 has 11 residues. Germline V gene lookup returns CDR1 MGHDK and CDR2 SYGVNS.